At least ten counts were recorded for the clone carrying this T cell receptor (beta chain). No antigen is known for it. 5'RACE employing 10-nucleotide random UMIs yielded the cDNA. A single record per CDR3 protein comes from TCRdb applying MiXCR to the 5' RACE reads. This table holds some 46,000 distinct CDR3 sequences, around 4% found once. Trimming took 2 bases from V and 5 from J, leaving 13 bases between them. CDR3 size: 15 residues. Germline CDR1 MNHNY, CDR2 SVGAGI (reference sequence). This sample is part of a study of neurological immune-mediated disorders. General study results and limits: There were no CDR3 amino acid sequences shared by expanded clones across subjects, a result suggesting private repertoires in all groups. Phylogenetic analysis grouped 18 of 34 multiple sclerosis patients' repertoires together, suggesting a possible repertoire signature.

The clonotype originates from a woman aged 55-70 years with multiple sclerosis. The gene calls are TRBV6-6 and TRBJ1-5; a possible D gene is TRBD1 (5 bases). Sequenced sample: PBMCs. CDR3 DNA sequence: TGTGCCAGCAGTTACGAGGGGCCACCTTATCAGCCCCAGCATTTT. Its protein product is CASSYEGPPYQPQHF.